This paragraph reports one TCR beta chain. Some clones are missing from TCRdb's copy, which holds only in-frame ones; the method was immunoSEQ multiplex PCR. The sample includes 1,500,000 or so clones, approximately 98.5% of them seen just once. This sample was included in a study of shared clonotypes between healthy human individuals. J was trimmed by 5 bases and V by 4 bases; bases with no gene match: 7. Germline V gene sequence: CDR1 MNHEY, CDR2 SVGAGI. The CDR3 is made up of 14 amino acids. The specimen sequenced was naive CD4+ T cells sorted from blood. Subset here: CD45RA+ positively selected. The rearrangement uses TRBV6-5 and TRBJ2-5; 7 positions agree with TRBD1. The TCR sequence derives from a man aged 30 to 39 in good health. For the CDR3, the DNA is TGTGCCAGCAGTTGGACAGGTAGCAGGGAGACCCAGTACTTC. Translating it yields CASSWTGSRETQYF.